This TCR beta chain came from a study of T cell repertoires in cytomegalovirus infection. Study-level information: As its CMV epitopes, the study selected recently identified HLA-C-restricted and well-studied HLA-B-restricted targets. CMV infection and matching HLA type were both indicated by public TCR beta signatures.

TCRdb reprocessed the reads with MiXCR, giving one entry per CDR3 protein. The repertoire holds a few hundred thousand distinct CDR3 sequences, with 35% to 50% as singletons. On this clonotype: Antigen unknown.

General study findings and limits: There were HLA-C-restricted CMV-specific TCR beta clonotypes dominating the ex vivo response. Based on cumulative public TCR beta family frequency, carriers of CMV plus the relevant HLA were identified.

This sample comprised cultured PBMCs, obtained from culture after CMV antigen stimulation. The receptor's source is a human donor in good health (CMV status not recorded). Some clones in this sample may be carry-over from other donors' samples.

The CDR3 here is CASSPLIGPLQYF. CDR3 sequence (DNA): TGTGCCAGCAGCCCGCTCATTGGCCCTCTTCAGTACTTC. The chain has TRBV7-2 and TRBJ2-5, with D uncertain. CDR3 length: 13 residues. Trimming shortened V by 5 bases and J by 11 bases, and 18 bases separated the two germline ends. Per the germline V gene, CDR1 is SGHTA and CDR2 is FQGNSA.